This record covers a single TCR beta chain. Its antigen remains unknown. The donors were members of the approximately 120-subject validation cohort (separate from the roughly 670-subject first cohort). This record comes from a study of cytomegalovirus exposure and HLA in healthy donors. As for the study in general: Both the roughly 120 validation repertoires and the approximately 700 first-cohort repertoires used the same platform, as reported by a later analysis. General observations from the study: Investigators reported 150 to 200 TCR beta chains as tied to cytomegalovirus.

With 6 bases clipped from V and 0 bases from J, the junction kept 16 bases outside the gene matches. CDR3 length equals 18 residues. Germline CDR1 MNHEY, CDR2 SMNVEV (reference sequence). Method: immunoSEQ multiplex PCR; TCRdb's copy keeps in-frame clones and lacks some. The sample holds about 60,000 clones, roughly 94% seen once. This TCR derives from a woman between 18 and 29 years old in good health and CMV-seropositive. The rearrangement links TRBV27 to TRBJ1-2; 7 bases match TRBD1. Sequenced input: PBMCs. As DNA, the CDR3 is TGTGCCAGCAGCCCCAATATCGGGACAGCTACAGCTAACTATGGCTACACCTTC. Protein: CASSPNIGTATANYGYTF.